This T cell receptor beta chain came from a study of T cell responses to AZD1222 COVID-19 vaccine. J gave up 6 bases and V 1 base, and 3 bases lay outside the gene matches. Germline V gene lookup returns CDR1 KGHSH and CDR2 LQKENI. CDR3 length: 15 amino acids. Clones were read by immunoSEQ multiplex PCR, and TCRdb kept only the in-frame ones, dropping some. This table has tens of thousands of clones, about 88% appearing once. The sample was peripheral blood, taken on day 0 of AZD1222 vaccination. This chain links TRBV18 with TRBJ1-5; 10 bases align to TRBD1. The source is an adult in good health. The CDR3 loop is CASSPRTGGPQPQHF. The CDR3 DNA reads as TGTGCCAGCTCACCACGGACAGGGGGGCCTCAGCCCCAGCATTTT. The full variable domain, in which reference TRBV18 and TRBJ1-5 provide the parts outside the CDR3, is NAGVMQNPRHLVRRRGQEARLRCSPMKGHSHVYWYRQLPEEGLKFMVYLQKENIIDESGMPKERFSAEFPKEGPSILRIQQVVRGDSAAYFCASSPRTGGPQPQHFGDGTRLSIL.